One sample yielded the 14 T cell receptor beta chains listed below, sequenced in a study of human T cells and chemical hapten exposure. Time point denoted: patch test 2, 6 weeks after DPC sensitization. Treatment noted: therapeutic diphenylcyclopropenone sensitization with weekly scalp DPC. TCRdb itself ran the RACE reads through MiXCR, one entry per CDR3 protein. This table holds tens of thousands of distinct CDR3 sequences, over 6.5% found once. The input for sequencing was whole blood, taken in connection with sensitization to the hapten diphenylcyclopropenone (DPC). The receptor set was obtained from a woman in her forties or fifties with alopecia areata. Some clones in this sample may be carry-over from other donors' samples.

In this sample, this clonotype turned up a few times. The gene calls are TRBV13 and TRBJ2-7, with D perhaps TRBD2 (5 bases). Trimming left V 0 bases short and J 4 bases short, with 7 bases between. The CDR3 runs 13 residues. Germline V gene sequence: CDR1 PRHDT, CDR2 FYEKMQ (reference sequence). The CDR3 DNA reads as TGTGCCAGCAGCTTAGGGGACTTTTACGAGCAGTACTTC. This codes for CASSLGDFYEQYF.

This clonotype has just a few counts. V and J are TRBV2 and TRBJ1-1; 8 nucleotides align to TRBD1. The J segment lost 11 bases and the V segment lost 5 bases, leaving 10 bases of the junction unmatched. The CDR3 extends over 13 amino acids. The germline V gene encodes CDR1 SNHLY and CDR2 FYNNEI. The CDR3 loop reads CASSIESQGDAFF. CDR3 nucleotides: TGTGCCAGCAGTATAGAGTCACAGGGGGATGCTTTCTTT.

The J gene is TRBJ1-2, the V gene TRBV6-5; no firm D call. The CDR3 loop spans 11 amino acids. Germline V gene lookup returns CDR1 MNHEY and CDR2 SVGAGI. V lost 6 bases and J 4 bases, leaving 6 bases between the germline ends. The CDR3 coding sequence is TGTGCCAGCAGGGAGGCCTATGGCTACACCTTC. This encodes CASREAYGYTF.

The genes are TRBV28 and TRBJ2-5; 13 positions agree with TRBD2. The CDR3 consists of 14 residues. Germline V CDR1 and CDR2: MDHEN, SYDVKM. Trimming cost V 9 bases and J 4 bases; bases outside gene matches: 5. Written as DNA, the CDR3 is TGTGCCAGTTGGACTAGCGGGGGCGGAGAGACCCAGTACTTC. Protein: CASWTSGGGETQYF. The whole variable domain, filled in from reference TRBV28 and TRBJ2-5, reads DVKVTQSSRYLVKRTGEKVFLECVQDMDHENMFWYRQDPGLGLRLIYFSYDVKMKEKGDIPEGYSVSREKKERFSLILESASTNQTSMYLCASWTSGGGETQYFGPGTRLLVL.

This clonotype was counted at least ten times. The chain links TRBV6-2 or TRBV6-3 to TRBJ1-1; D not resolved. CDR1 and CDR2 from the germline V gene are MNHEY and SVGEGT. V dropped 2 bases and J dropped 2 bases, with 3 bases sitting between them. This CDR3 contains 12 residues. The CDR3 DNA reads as TGTGCCAGCAGTTACGTTAACACTGAAGCTTTCTTT. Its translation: CASSYVNTEAFF.

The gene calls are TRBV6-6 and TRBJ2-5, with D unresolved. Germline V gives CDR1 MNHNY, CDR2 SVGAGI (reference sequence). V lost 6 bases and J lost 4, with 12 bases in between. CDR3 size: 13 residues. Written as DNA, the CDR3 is TGTGCCAGCAGCCCCCCCAATTTAGAGACCCAGTACTTC. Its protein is CASSPPNLETQYF.

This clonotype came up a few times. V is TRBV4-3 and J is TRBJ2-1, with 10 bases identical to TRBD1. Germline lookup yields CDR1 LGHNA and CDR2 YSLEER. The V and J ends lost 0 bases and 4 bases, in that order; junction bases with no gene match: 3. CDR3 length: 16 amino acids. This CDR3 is CASSQEDRGGYNEQFF. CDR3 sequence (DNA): TGCGCCAGCAGCCAAGAGGACAGGGGGGGGTACAATGAGCAGTTCTTC.

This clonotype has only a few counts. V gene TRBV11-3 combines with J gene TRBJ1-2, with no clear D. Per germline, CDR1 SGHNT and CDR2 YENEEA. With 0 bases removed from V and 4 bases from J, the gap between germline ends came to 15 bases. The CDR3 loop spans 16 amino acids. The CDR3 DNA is TGTGCCAGCAGCTTAGATACGGCCAGGAAAGTCTATGGCTACACCTTC. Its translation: CASSLDTARKVYGYTF. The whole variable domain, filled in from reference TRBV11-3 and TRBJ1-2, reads EAGVVQSPRYKIIEKKQPVAFWCNPISGHNTLYWYLQNLGQGPELLIRYENEEAVDDSQLPKDRFSAERLKGVDSTLKIQPAELGDSAVYLCASSLDTARKVYGYTFGSGTRLTVV.

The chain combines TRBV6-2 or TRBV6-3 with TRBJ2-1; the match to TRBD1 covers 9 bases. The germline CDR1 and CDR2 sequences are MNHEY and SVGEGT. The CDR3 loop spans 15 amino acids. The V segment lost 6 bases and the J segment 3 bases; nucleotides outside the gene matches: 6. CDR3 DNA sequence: TGTGCCAGCAGCACCGGACAGGGGAGCTACAATGAGCAGTTCTTC. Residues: CASSTGQGSYNEQFF.

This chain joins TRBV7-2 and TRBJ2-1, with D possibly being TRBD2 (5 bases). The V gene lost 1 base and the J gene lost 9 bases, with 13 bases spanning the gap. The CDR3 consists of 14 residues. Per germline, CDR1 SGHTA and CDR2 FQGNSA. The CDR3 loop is CASSLGGLAGEQFF. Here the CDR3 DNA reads TGTGCCAGCAGCTTAGGCGGGCTAGCCGGTGAGCAGTTCTTC.

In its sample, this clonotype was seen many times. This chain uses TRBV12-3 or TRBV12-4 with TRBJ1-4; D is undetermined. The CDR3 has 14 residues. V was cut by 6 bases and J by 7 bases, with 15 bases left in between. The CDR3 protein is CASSGREQGEKLFF. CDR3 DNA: TGTGCCAGCAGCGGGAGGGAGCAAGGTGAAAAACTGTTTTTT.

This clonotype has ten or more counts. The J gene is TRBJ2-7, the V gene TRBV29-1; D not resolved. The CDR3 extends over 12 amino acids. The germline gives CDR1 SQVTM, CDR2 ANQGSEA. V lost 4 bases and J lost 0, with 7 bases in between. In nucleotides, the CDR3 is TGCAGCGTTGCTCCGGACTCCTACGAGCAGTACTTC. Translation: CSVAPDSYEQYF.

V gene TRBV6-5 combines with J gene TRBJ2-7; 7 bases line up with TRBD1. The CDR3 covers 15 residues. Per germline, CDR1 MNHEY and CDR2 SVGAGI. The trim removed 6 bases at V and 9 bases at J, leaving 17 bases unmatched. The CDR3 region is CASSDVGQNLRGQYF. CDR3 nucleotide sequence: TGTGCCAGCAGCGACGTGGGACAGAATTTACGAGGGCAGTACTTC.

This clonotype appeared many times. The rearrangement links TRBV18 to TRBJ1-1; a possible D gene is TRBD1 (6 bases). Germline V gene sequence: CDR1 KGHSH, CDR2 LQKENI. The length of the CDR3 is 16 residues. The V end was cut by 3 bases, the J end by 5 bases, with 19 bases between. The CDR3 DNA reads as TGTGCCAGCTCACCCCGGAGCGGAGGGGGGGGGACTGAAGCTTTCTTT. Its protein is CASSPRSGGGGTEAFF.